This T cell receptor (beta chain) was sequenced during a study of T cells after yellow fever vaccination. UMIs were added to TCR cDNA along with a universal primer site when it was made by 5'RACE template switching. TCRdb processed the 5' RACE reads anew with MiXCR; each CDR3 protein has one entry. The top ten clones hold 18% of a sample with more than 350,000 distinct CDR3 sequences, roughly 12% of them seen once. On this clonotype itself: Its target is not known.

The junction had 3 bases not matched to a gene; V was cut back by 3 bases and J by 1 base. CDR1 and CDR2 from the germline V gene are MGHRA and YSYEKL. CDR3 length: 16 residues. General study points: CD4 and CD8 compartments shared a small share of clonotypes, likely from convergent recombination.

The origin of this receptor is a man younger than 30 who received the YFV17D yellow fever vaccine. The chain couples TRBV4-1 to TRBJ1-5; 10 nucleotides line up with TRBD1. The specimen was PBMCs, collected on the day of the first yellow fever vaccination. The CDR3 sequence: CASSQEDRGSNQPQHF. The DNA for the CDR3 is TGCGCCAGCAGCCAGGAGGACAGGGGGAGCAATCAGCCCCAGCATTTT.